This TCR beta chain was found in a study of OX40 agonist ivuxolimab in advanced cancers. Regarding this clone: Its antigen remains unknown.

TCRdb keeps only in-frame clones here, not all; method: immunoSEQ multiplex PCR. The sample shows fewer than 55,000 clones, 81% of them seen only once. Study-level results: Expanded peripheral T cell antigen specificity was not determined. Partial responders treated at 0.1-3.0 mg/kg exhibited clonal expansion among the lowest measured.

Peripheral blood came from all dose cohorts at three timepoints. This CDR3 spans 14 amino acids. Germline loops: CDR1 MDHEN, CDR2 SYDVKM. V was shortened by 2 bases and J by 5 bases, with 13 bases between the two germline ends. The sequence was collected from an adult with an advanced solid tumor such as melanoma, head and neck, liver or kidney cancer. Sequenced here: CD4+ or CD8+ T cells sorted from blood, sampled in a trial of the OX40 agonist ivuxolimab. This chain joins TRBV28 and TRBJ2-7; D may be TRBD1 (6 bases). CDR3 nucleotide sequence: TGTGCCAGCAGTTTAGGGGGCGGACTTAACGAGCAGTACTTC. Translating gives CASSLGGGLNEQYF.